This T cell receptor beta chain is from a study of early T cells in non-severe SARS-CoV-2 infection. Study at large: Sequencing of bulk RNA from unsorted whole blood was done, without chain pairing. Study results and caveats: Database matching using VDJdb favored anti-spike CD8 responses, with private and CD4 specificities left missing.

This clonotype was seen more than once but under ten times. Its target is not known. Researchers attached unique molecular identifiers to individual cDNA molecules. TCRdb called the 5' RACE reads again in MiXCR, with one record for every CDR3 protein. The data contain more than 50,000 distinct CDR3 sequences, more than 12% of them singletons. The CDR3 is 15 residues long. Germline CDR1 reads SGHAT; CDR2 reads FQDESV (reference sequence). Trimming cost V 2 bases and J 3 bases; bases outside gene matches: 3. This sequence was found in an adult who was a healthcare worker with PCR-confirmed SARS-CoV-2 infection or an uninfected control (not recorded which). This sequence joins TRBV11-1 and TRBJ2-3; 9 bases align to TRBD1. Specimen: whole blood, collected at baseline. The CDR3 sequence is CASSLSGQGTDTQYF. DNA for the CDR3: TGTGCCAGCAGCTTATCAGGACAGGGGACAGATACGCAGTATTTT.